One sample yielded the 25 T cell receptor beta chains listed below, sequenced in a study of monozygotic twins with inflammatory bowel disease. TCRdb re-called the 5' RACE reads and gives one entry per CDR3 protein, without DNA. This sample lists around 190,000 distinct CDR3 sequences; its ten largest clones have roughly 1.5%. The material sequenced was blood. Receptor source: a human donor with ulcerative colitis or Crohn's disease, or a healthy co-twin of an affected twin (not recorded which).

The V gene is TRBV7-2, the J gene TRBJ1-1; TCRdb picks TRBD1, but there is no DNA to check that call. The CDR3 extends over 17 amino acids. CDR1 SGHTA and CDR2 FQGNSA come from the germline V gene. CDR3 protein: CASSLVLFAGGGTEAFF.

This chain uses TRBV6-1 with TRBJ1-1; no DNA is available, so the TRBD1 call from TCRdb remains unchecked. The germline CDR1 and CDR2 sequences are MNHNS and SASEGT. This CDR3 spans 15 amino acids. The CDR3 loop reads CASSANGGANTEAFF.

V gene TRBV20-1 combines with J gene TRBJ2-7. The CDR3 covers 15 residues. CDR1 and CDR2 from the germline V gene are DFQATT and SNEGSKA (reference sequence). CDR3 residues: CSARDRRENRYEQYF.

This sequence joins TRBV6-6 and TRBJ2-7; the TRBD2 assignment by TCRdb is unverifiable without DNA. There are 16 residues in the CDR3. CDR1 and CDR2 from the germline V gene are MNHNY and SVGAGI (reference sequence). The chain's CDR3 is CASSSNPRHLSYEQYF.

This sequence joins TRBV6-5 and TRBJ2-1; lacking DNA, the TRBD2 call made by TCRdb goes unchecked. Germline V gene data show CDR1 as MNHEY and CDR2 as SVGAGI. The CDR3 is 13 residues long. The CDR3 spells CASRAGWGNEQFF.

The chain has TRBV13 and TRBJ2-3. CDR1 is PRHDT, CDR2 FYEKMQ, per germline (reference sequence). This CDR3 region has 11 residues. The CDR3 sequence: CASSLLDTQYF.

This rearrangement joins TRBV6-1 to TRBJ1-1. This CDR3 has 15 amino acids. The V gene's germline CDR1 is MNHNS and CDR2 SASEGT. The CDR3 loop is CASSDLQTMNTEAFF.

The chain is built from TRBV5-1 and TRBJ2-1; the D gene TCRdb calls, TRBD2, cannot be checked with no DNA. The CDR3 sequence is 15 residues long. From germline, CDR1 is SGHRS and CDR2 YFSETQ. CDR3 amino acids: CASSLASGAINEQFF.

The chain combines TRBV19 with TRBJ1-6; TCRdb proposes TRBD1, but this gene call is untestable without DNA. Germline-derived CDR1 and CDR2 are LNHDA and SQIVND (reference sequence). The CDR3 length is 16 residues. CDR3 loop: CASRFRPGQGSSPLHF.

The rearrangement uses TRBV12-5 and TRBJ2-7; TCRdb proposes TRBD1, but this gene call is untestable without DNA. CDR3 length equals 14 residues. Germline V gives CDR1 LGHNT, CDR2 FRNRAP. CDR3 residues: CASGPVWGGGEQYF.

The gene calls are TRBV6-5 and TRBJ1-3; TCRdb reports TRBD1, a call that lacks DNA to check it against. Per germline, CDR1 MNHEY and CDR2 SVGAGI. There are 16 residues in the CDR3. This CDR3 reads CASSYSQGRAGNTIYF.

The chain has TRBV10-3 and TRBJ1-5. CDR3 length equals 13 residues. Germline CDR1 and CDR2: ENHRY and SYGVKD. CDR3 residues: CAIGSSGDQPQHF.

This sequence joins TRBV2 and TRBJ2-2; TCRdb lists TRBD1, though no DNA is available to test this call. Germline V gene lookup returns CDR1 SNHLY and CDR2 FYNNEI. The CDR3 contains 16 residues. The CDR3 protein is CASSEVAGTNTGELFF.

V usage is TRBV20-1 and J usage is TRBJ1-2; the TCRdb D gene call, TRBD1, has no DNA to confirm it. CDR3 length: 15 amino acids. CDR1 is DFQATT and CDR2 is SNEGSKA in the germline V gene (reference sequence). The CDR3 is CSAVTGQGVFEGYTF.

The J gene is TRBJ1-6, the V gene TRBV7-6. Germline CDR1 is SGHVS and CDR2 is FNYEAQ. The CDR3 spans 14 residues. The CDR3 protein is CASSFGSLNSPLHF. The full variable domain, with the rest looked up from reference TRBV7-6 and TRBJ1-6, is GAGVSQSPRYKVTKRGQDVALRCDPISGHVSLYWYRQALGQGPEFLTYFNYEAQQDKSGLPNDRFSAERPEGSISTLTIQRTEQRDSAMYRCASSFGSLNSPLHFGNGTRLTVT.

The gene calls are TRBV6-2 or TRBV6-3 and TRBJ2-2; TCRdb's D gene call, TRBD1, goes unchecked for lack of DNA. The germline V gene encodes CDR1 MNHEY and CDR2 SVGEGT. The CDR3 is 16 amino acids. CDR3 loop: CASKGWRGLNTGELFF.

The rearrangement links TRBV6-1 to TRBJ1-3; TCRdb's D call of TRBD1 is untestable without DNA. Germline V gives CDR1 MNHNS, CDR2 SASEGT. This CDR3 contains 14 residues. CDR3 residues: CASSEGGTRNTIYF.

This chain connects TRBV7-9 to TRBJ1-2. CDR3 length: 12 residues. Germline CDR1 is SEHNR and CDR2 is FQNEAQ (reference sequence). The CDR3 here is CASSLISWGYTF.

V and J are TRBV10-3 and TRBJ1-2; checking the TCRdb D call of TRBD1 is not possible without DNA. CDR1 ENHRY and CDR2 SYGVKD come from the germline V gene. CDR3 size: 14 residues. CDR3 in amino acids: CAISPPLVGAGYTF.

The chain employs TRBV5-6 and TRBJ2-7. Germline-derived CDR1 and CDR2 are SGHDT and YYEEEE. The length of the CDR3 is 12 residues. This chain's CDR3 is CASSLAHGEQYF.

The J gene is TRBJ1-5, the V gene TRBV18. The CDR3 has 13 residues. Germline CDR1 KGHSH, CDR2 LQKENI. The CDR3 sequence is CASSPERNQPQHF.

The rearrangement uses TRBV11-1 and TRBJ1-6; TCRdb selects TRBD1, and the lack of DNA leaves this call unchecked. Germline V gene sequence: CDR1 SGHAT, CDR2 FQDESV (reference sequence). The CDR3 extends over 18 amino acids. The CDR3 reads CASSRTTWGSEYNSPLHF.

The chain joins TRBV5-1 to TRBJ2-5; TCRdb calls TRBD1, which cannot be checked without DNA. The length of the CDR3 is 15 residues. Germline-derived CDR1 and CDR2 are SGHRS and YFSETQ. The CDR3 loop is CASSLRGFVSETQYF.

The chain carries TRBV12-3 or TRBV12-4 and TRBJ2-3; TCRdb lists TRBD1, though no DNA is available to test this call. The CDR3 consists of 15 residues. CDR3 sequence reads: CASSSRDRHTDTQYF.

V gene TRBV4-2 combines with J gene TRBJ2-1; TCRdb's D call of TRBD2 is untestable without DNA. CDR3 size: 15 residues. Germline CDR1 LGHNA, CDR2 YNFKEQ. The CDR3 sequence: CASSQASGRVNEQFF.